This TCR beta chain is from a study of Graves' ophthalmopathy and Graves' hyperthyroidism. V shed 5 bases, J shed 2 bases, and the junction held 2 bases outside the gene matches. The germline gives CDR1 SGHAT, CDR2 FQNNGV. This CDR3 spans 14 amino acids. There are a few counts of this clonotype. Beta-chain TCR CDR3 regions were amplified from RNA transcripts. HTBI primers were used in a first-round RT-PCR, which preceded a second-round multiplex PCR. TCRdb re-analysed the multiplex PCR reads in MiXCR, keeping a single row per CDR3 protein. The data show a few hundred thousand distinct CDR3 sequences, roughly 21% seen once.

The rearrangement joins TRBV11-2 to TRBJ2-7; 11 bases align to TRBD2. The origin of this receptor is a woman under 30 with stable Graves' hyperthyroidism. Input material: peripheral blood. CDR3 bases: TGTGCCAGCAGCCGTAGCGGGAGGGCCTACGAGCAGTACTTC. Protein product: CASSRSGRAYEQYF.